This T cell receptor beta chain was sequenced during a study of shared clonotypes between healthy human individuals. Overall study: The plates for each donor numbered three CD4 naive, three CD4 memory, two CD8 naive and one CD8 memory.

On this clone itself: Its antigen is unknown.

Healthy adults negative for HIV, lacking recent acute infections or vaccinations, served as donors. The method was immunoSEQ multiplex PCR; TCRdb's version includes in-frame clones alone and lacks a portion of them. Counted here are roughly 2.2 million clones, about 92% occurring once; the ten biggest clones make up 0.3% to 0.4%. Study findings and constraints: Among the subsets, naive ones generally showed larger estimated richness than memory ones. Blood was the sole source, and tissue repertoires probably differ.

The TCR originated in a young man in good health. Some clones in this sample may be carry-over from other donors' samples. The sample consisted of naive CD4+ T cells from PBMCs. Subset given: CD45RA+ positively selected.

For the CDR3, the DNA is TGCGCCAGCAGTCTCCGGGAGAGGGGTGAAAATCAGCCCCAGCATTTT. Amino acid sequence: CASSLRERGENQPQHF. The chain has TRBV23-1 and TRBJ1-5, with D maybe TRBD1 (5 bases). TRBV23-1 is designated an ORF whose function remains uncertain. V lost 4 bases to trimming and J lost 4 bases, with 17 bases between them. This CDR3 has 16 residues.